Listed below are T cell receptor beta chains from one sample, sequenced in a study of T cell responses to AZD1222 COVID-19 vaccine. Repertoires were generated with immunoSEQ multiplex PCR, while TCRdb's copy carries only in-frame clones and drops some. Altogether around 140,000 clones are present, over 80% being singletons, with the ten largest covering under 4%. The sample here was peripheral blood, taken 28 days after the second AZD1222 dose. These receptors were taken from an adult who received the AZD1222 COVID-19 vaccine. The CDR3 runs from the conserved cysteine through the conserved F or W. The order of the fields is V gene, D gene, J gene, CDR3 protein. A D gene is named only where the DNA matches it firmly.

V gene: TRBV19
D gene: NA
J gene: TRBJ1-2
CDR3 protein: CASSILGGTYGYTF

V gene: TRBV7-2
D gene: NA
J gene: TRBJ1-5
CDR3 protein: CASGHSNQPQHF

V gene: TRBV27
D gene: NA
J gene: TRBJ1-6
CDR3 protein: CASTAPAPLHF

V gene: TRBV27
D gene: TRBD1
J gene: TRBJ1-2
CDR3 protein: CASSLGQGRYGYTF

V gene: TRBV12-3/TRBV12-4
D gene: NA
J gene: TRBJ1-5
CDR3 protein: CASSPQEGQPQHF

V gene: TRBV9
D gene: NA
J gene: TRBJ2-2
CDR3 protein: CASSSPAGRTGELFF

V gene: TRBV30
D gene: NA
J gene: TRBJ1-2
CDR3 protein: CAWYRDSNYGYTF

V gene: TRBV11-2
D gene: NA
J gene: TRBJ1-1
CDR3 protein: CASSLAGGGTEAFF

V gene: TRBV5-1
D gene: TRBD1
J gene: TRBJ2-7
CDR3 protein: CASSLQGQGTYEQYF

V gene: TRBV27
D gene: NA
J gene: TRBJ2-2
CDR3 protein: CAAGQGLLFNTGELFF

V gene: TRBV7-8
D gene: NA
J gene: TRBJ1-2
CDR3 protein: CASSPTVRNYGYTF

V gene: TRBV10-3
D gene: NA
J gene: TRBJ1-5
CDR3 protein: CAISESTDSNQPQHF

V gene: TRBV9
D gene: TRBD2
J gene: TRBJ2-7
CDR3 protein: CASNDRLAGGGEQYF

V gene: TRBV7-2
D gene: TRBD1
J gene: TRBJ1-5
CDR3 protein: CASSLRQGPNQPQHF

V gene: TRBV20-1
D gene: NA
J gene: TRBJ2-1
CDR3 protein: CSPAGNNEQFF

V gene: TRBV11-3
D gene: NA
J gene: TRBJ2-1
CDR3 protein: CASSLNRYGDEQFF

V gene: TRBV9
D gene: NA
J gene: TRBJ2-7
CDR3 protein: CASSVGAGPYYEQYF

V gene: TRBV5-1
D gene: NA
J gene: TRBJ1-1
CDR3 protein: CASSLMGGSGTEAFF

V gene: TRBV6-5
D gene: NA
J gene: TRBJ2-1
CDR3 protein: CASKQDNGNEQFF

V gene: TRBV3-1/TRBV3-2
D gene: NA
J gene: TRBJ1-1
CDR3 protein: CASSPQGDRLNTEAFF

V gene: TRBV18
D gene: TRBD1
J gene: TRBJ1-5
CDR3 protein: CASSLRQGAGNQPQHF